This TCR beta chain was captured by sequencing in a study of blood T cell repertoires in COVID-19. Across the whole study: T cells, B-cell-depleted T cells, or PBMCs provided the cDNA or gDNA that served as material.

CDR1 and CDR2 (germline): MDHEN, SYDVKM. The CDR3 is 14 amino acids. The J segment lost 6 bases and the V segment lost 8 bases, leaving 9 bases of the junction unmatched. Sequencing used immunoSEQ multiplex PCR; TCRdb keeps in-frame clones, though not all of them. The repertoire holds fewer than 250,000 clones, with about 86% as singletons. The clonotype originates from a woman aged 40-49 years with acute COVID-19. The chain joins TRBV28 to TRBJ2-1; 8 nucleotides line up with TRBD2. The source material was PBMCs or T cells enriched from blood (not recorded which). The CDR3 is CASHPGTRANEQFF. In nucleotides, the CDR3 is TGTGCCAGCCACCCCGGGACTAGGGCCAATGAGCAGTTCTTC.